The next 9 T cell receptor beta chains were all read from a single sample in a study of long-term antiretroviral therapy in people with HIV. Researchers report immunoSEQ v3.0 was run at survey level. Profiled with immunoSEQ multiplex PCR; TCRdb holds only in-frame clones, not every one. The table shows about 19,000 clones, with about four fifths occurring only once. The sequencing here drew on unsorted PBMCs, taken at the start of antiretroviral therapy, before treatment. All receptors come from a man between 18 and 35 years old with HIV.

V is TRBV6-1 and J is TRBJ2-1; 7 nucleotides align to TRBD2. From germline, CDR1 is MNHNS and CDR2 SASEGT. Trimming at V came to 0 bases and at J to 7 bases, leaving 3 bases not matched to a gene. The CDR3 sequence is 14 residues long. Here the CDR3 reads CASSEAGTMNEQFF. DNA of the CDR3: TGTGCCAGCAGTGAAGCCGGGACTATGAATGAGCAGTTCTTC.

This chain joins TRBV28 and TRBJ2-7; 8 positions agree with TRBD1. Germline CDR1 is MDHEN and CDR2 is SYDVKM. The CDR3 extends over 13 amino acids. The V gene end was trimmed by 6 bases and the J gene end by 2 bases; junction bases not matched to a gene: 3. CDR3 protein: CASRGTGPYEQYF. For the CDR3, the DNA is TGTGCCAGCAGGGGGACAGGACCCTACGAGCAGTACTTC.

The chain links TRBV7-6 to TRBJ1-3; perhaps TRBD1 as D (5 bases). Trimming took off 1 base at V and 1 base at J, with 11 bases between the two ends. From germline, CDR1 is SGHVS and CDR2 FNYEAQ. This CDR3 region has 16 residues. Here the CDR3 reads CASSLGGPQSGNTIYF. The CDR3 DNA follows: TGTGCCAGCAGCTTAGGGGGACCTCAATCTGGAAACACCATATATTTT.

The CDR3, as DNA: TGTGCCAGCAGCTTAGTCCCGGGGGGGGAGGACACTGAAGCTTTCTTT. This encodes CASSLVPGGEDTEAFF. The chain is built from TRBV7-6 and TRBJ1-1; tentative D call: TRBD1 (5 bases). The CDR3 loop spans 16 amino acids. V lost 1 base and J lost 3, with 15 bases in between. Looked up from germline, CDR1 is SGHVS and CDR2 is FNYEAQ.

This clone appeared once. This chain links TRBV5-1 with TRBJ2-1, with 10 bases matching TRBD2. Germline loops: CDR1 SGHRS, CDR2 YFSETQ. This CDR3 contains 16 residues. The V segment lost 1 base and the J segment 6 bases; nucleotides outside the gene matches: 7. The CDR3 DNA reads as TGCGCCAGCAGCTTGCAGAGTGGACTAGCGGTCAATGAGCAGTTCTTC. Protein sequence: CASSLQSGLAVNEQFF.

Concerning this clone: The junction does not match germline at one end; this may be a read error. The CDR3 DNA reads TGTGCCAGCAGTGAAGACCCCGGTACGAAGTATTTT. Protein product: CASSEDPGTKYF. The gene calls are TRBV25-1 and TRBJ2-3; no definite D call. CDR1 and CDR2 from the germline V gene are MGHDK and SYGVNS. The CDR3 consists of 12 residues.

V is TRBV5-6 and J is TRBJ2-4; D unclear. This CDR3 region has 13 residues. Germline values: CDR1 SGHDT, CDR2 YYEEEE. V gave up 6 bases and J gave up 7 bases, with 14 bases separating them. The CDR3 here is CASTSRVWNIQYF. Here the CDR3 DNA reads TGTGCCAGCACCTCCCGGGTATGGAACATTCAGTACTTC.

The chain combines TRBV28 with TRBJ1-1; possible D gene TRBD1, 5 bases. The CDR3 loop spans 13 amino acids. The V gene lost 8 bases and the J gene lost 1 base, with 11 bases spanning the gap. Germline CDR1 and CDR2: MDHEN and SYDVKM. This chain's CDR3 is CASVPGANTEAFF. The CDR3 DNA follows: TGTGCCAGCGTCCCCGGGGCGAACACTGAAGCTTTCTTT.

J is TRBJ1-2 and V is TRBV29-1, with D possibly matching TRBD1 (5 bases). This CDR3 is built from 11 residues. Germline CDR1 and CDR2: SQVTM and ANQGSEA. With 4 bases removed from V and 2 bases from J, the gap between germline ends came to 5 bases. The CDR3 is CSVGDNYGYTF. CDR3 DNA sequence: TGCAGCGTTGGGGACAACTATGGCTACACCTTC.